The rows below give T cell receptor beta chains drawn from one sample of a study of shared clonotypes between healthy human individuals. The assay was immunoSEQ multiplex PCR, and TCRdb's table has in-frame clones only and misses some. The profile shows 600,000 or so clones, 95% of them singletons. Sequencing was done on a sample of naive CD8+ T cells sorted from blood. The receptors were gathered from a woman aged 25-40 years in good health. Both conserved end residues are part of each CDR3.

V: TRBV4-1
J: TRBJ1-4
CDR3: CASSPRTGPRTNEKLFF

V: TRBV29-1
J: TRBJ1-1
CDR3: CSVRGHKLMNTEAFF

V: TRBV6-5
J: TRBJ2-1
CDR3: CASMGGGSRYNEQFF

V: TRBV7-9
J: TRBJ2-2
CDR3: CASSRPGRAGGIDTGELFF

V: TRBV9
J: TRBJ2-1
CDR3: CASSVGPSTDEQFF

V: TRBV11-2
J: -
CDR3: CASSLGLAAYEQYF

V: TRBV11-2
J: TRBJ2-5
CDR3: CASSLVETQYF

V: TRBV7-9
J: TRBJ1-2
CDR3: CASSSGLTGLSPNYGYTF

V: TRBV5-1
J: TRBJ2-7
CDR3: CASSFGLDYEQYF

V: TRBV19
J: TRBJ2-7
CDR3: CASSIVGDPYEQYF

V: TRBV29-1
J: TRBJ1-5
CDR3: CSVEDRAGVLSFYQPQHF

V: TRBV7-2
J: TRBJ2-1
CDR3: CASSPNGYLQFF

V: TRBV6-1
J: TRBJ1-1
CDR3: CASAGRERDTEAFF

V: TRBV28
J: TRBJ1-5
CDR3: CASSFIQENQPQHF

V: TRBV5-4
J: TRBJ2-7
CDR3: CASSLEGLAGASEQYF

V: TRBV9
J: TRBJ1-1
CDR3: CASSVEGMNTEAFF

V: TRBV2
J: TRBJ2-1
CDR3: CASREHRESNPEQFF

V: TRBV7-2
J: TRBJ2-5
CDR3: CASSGVEMTGEQYF

V: TRBV13
J: TRBJ2-5
CDR3: CASSSRSGLAGGRRETQYF

V: TRBV9
J: TRBJ2-7
CDR3: CASSATSGYEQYF

V: TRBV5-4
J: TRBJ2-7
CDR3: CASSQGLPSTYEQYF

V: TRBV2
J: TRBJ2-7
CDR3: CASSERSGGRINEQYF